The rows below give T cell receptor beta chains drawn from one sample of a study of blood T cell repertoires in COVID-19. Profiled with immunoSEQ multiplex PCR; TCRdb holds only in-frame clones, not every one. This sample has more than 100,000 clones; less than 90% occur once, and the top ten carry more than 1.2%. The sequencing sample was made of peripheral blood. The origin of the receptors is a man in his 60s with acute or convalescent COVID-19. Both conserved end residues are part of each CDR3. D genes are given only for firm matches. A row's size may be missing; if present it is once, few, many or a size class.

clone size,V gene,D gene,J gene,CDR3 protein,CDR3 DNA
-,TRBV5-6,-,TRBJ1-5,CASSLVNSGNQPQHF,TGTGCCAGCAGCTTGGTTAACAGTGGCAATCAGCCCCAGCATTTT
-,TRBV19,TRBD2,TRBJ2-1,CASSIWPSGYNEQFF,TGTGCCAGTAGTATTTGGCCTAGCGGGTACAATGAGCAGTTCTTC
-,TRBV6-5,TRBD1,TRBJ1-2,CASSRGPDNYGYTF,TGTGCCAGCAGCAGGGGGCCAGATAACTATGGCTACACCTTC
-,TRBV5-1,-,TRBJ1-1,CASSLERTEAFF,TGCGCCAGCAGCTTAGAGAGAACTGAAGCTTTCTTT
-,TRBV6-6,TRBD1,TRBJ1-5,CASSYNRGRNQPQHF,TGTGCCAGCAGTTACAATAGGGGGCGTAATCAGCCCCAGCATTTT
-,TRBV29-1,-,TRBJ1-1,CSANREEAFF,TGCAGCGCCAACCGGGAGGAAGCTTTCTTT
-,TRBV5-1,TRBD1,TRBJ2-7,CASSPGQNYEQYF,TGCGCCAGCAGCCCGGGACAGAATTACGAGCAGTACTTC
-,TRBV10-3,-,TRBJ2-2,CAISESTGTPPNTGELFF,TGTGCCATCAGTGAGTCTACTGGGACACCACCGAACACCGGGGAGCTGTTTTTT
-,TRBV18,-,TRBJ2-5,CASSLDTTRQETQYF,TGTGCCAGCTCCCTGGACACAACCCGCCAAGAGACCCAGTACTTC
-,TRBV6-1,-,TRBJ1-6,CASSEERNSPLHF,TGTGCCAGCAGTGAAGAGAGGAATTCACCCCTCCACTTT
-,TRBV5-5,TRBD2,TRBJ2-2,CASSSGSGGITGELFF,TGTGCCAGCAGCTCTGGTAGCGGGGGGATCACCGGGGAGCTGTTTTTT
-,TRBV29-1,TRBD1,TRBJ2-7,CSVEGTGGPYEQYF,TGCAGCGTTGAGGGGACAGGGGGGCCCTACGAGCAGTACTTC
-,TRBV19,-,TRBJ1-5,CASSIGGAQHF,TGTGCCAGTAGTATAGGGGGAGCCCAGCATTTT
-,TRBV5-4,-,TRBJ1-4,CASSSSGVEKLFF,TGTGCCAGCAGCTCATCCGGGGTCGAAAAACTGTTTTTT
-,TRBV5-1,TRBD1,TRBJ2-7,CASSLEGTGTYEQYF,TGCGCCAGCAGCTTGGAGGGGACAGGGACCTACGAGCAGTACTTC
once,TRBV12-3/TRBV12-4,-,TRBJ2-2,CASSFRGGELFF,TGTGCCAGCAGTTTTAGAGGCGGGGAGCTGTTTTTT
-,TRBV24-1,TRBD1,TRBJ2-7,CATSETGLYEQYF,TGTGCCACCAGTGAGACAGGGCTCTACGAGCAGTACTTC
few,TRBV7-8,TRBD1,TRBJ1-4,CASSPLGQGRRRLFF,TGTGCCAGCAGCCCCCTGGGACAGGGGCGGCGGCGACTGTTTTTT
-,TRBV19,TRBD1,TRBJ1-2,CASSGGRQGVYGYTF,TGTGCCAGTAGTGGGGGTCGACAGGGCGTGTATGGCTACACCTTC
-,TRBV4-1,-,TRBJ1-6,CASSQEGTAYSPLHF,TGCGCCAGCAGCCAAGAGGGGACTGCCTATTCACCCCTCCACTTT
-,TRBV7-6,TRBD1,TRBJ2-5,CASSLPEGTGLQETQYF,TGTGCCAGCAGCTTACCAGAGGGGACAGGGCTCCAAGAGACCCAGTACTTC
-,TRBV2,TRBD1,TRBJ1-3,CASSETTGQGAINTIYF,TGTGCCAGCAGTGAAACCACGGGACAGGGGGCAATAAACACCATATATTTT
-,TRBV5-1,TRBD1,TRBJ1-6,CASSLAGWGQDNSPLHF,TGCGCCAGCAGCTTGGCCGGGTGGGGACAGGACAATTCACCCCTCCACTTT
-,TRBV5-1,-,TRBJ1-2,CASSLDVRSGYTF,TGCGCCAGCAGCTTGGATGTTAGATCGGGCTACACCTTC
-,TRBV12-3/TRBV12-4,TRBD1,TRBJ1-1,CASSSTGGARAFF,TGTGCCAGCAGTTCGACAGGGGGCGCGAGGGCTTTCTTT
-,TRBV20-1,-,TRBJ2-5,CSASPPLGSSGWLQETQYF,TGCAGTGCTAGTCCCCCCTTAGGAAGTTCGGGGTGGCTCCAAGAGACCCAGTACTTC
-,TRBV2,TRBD2,TRBJ2-3,CASSATPGLETDTQYF,TGTGCCAGCAGTGCTACTCCGGGACTAGAGACAGATACGCAGTATTTT
-,TRBV18,-,TRBJ1-4,CASSPPRAQEKLFF,TGTGCCAGCTCACCACCCAGGGCACAGGAAAAACTGTTTTTT
-,TRBV3-1/TRBV3-2,TRBD1,TRBJ2-3,CASSQGLDRSTDTQYF,TGTGCCAGCAGCCAAGGTCTGGACAGGAGCACAGATACGCAGTATTTT
-,TRBV19,TRBD1,TRBJ1-1,CASSRGQESEAFF,TGTGCCAGTAGTCGAGGACAGGAGTCTGAAGCTTTCTTT
-,TRBV11-2,TRBD1,TRBJ1-1,CTSSLDRGRNTRGTEAFF,TGTACCAGCAGCTTAGACAGGGGGCGTAATACTAGGGGCACTGAAGCTTTCTTT
-,TRBV14,-,TRBJ1-2,CASSPPGGANYGYTF,TGTGCCAGCAGCCCCCCCGGGGGGGCTAACTATGGCTACACCTTC
-,TRBV5-1,-,TRBJ1-3,CASSLVADGNTIYF,TGCGCCAGCAGCTTGGTGGCAGATGGAAACACCATATATTTT
-,TRBV18,TRBD2,TRBJ2-5,CASSPRRSGRAEETQYF,TGTGCCAGCTCACCAAGGAGAAGCGGGAGGGCCGAGGAGACCCAGTACTTC
-,TRBV27,-,TRBJ1-1,CASSLSQRGTEAFF,TGTGCCAGCAGTTTAAGCCAGAGGGGGACTGAAGCTTTCTTT
-,TRBV3-1/TRBV3-2,TRBD2,TRBJ2-3,CASSQDAAGGPGDTQYF,TGTGCCAGCAGCCAAGATGCGGCGGGAGGGCCCGGAGATACGCAGTATTTT
-,TRBV3-1/TRBV3-2,-,TRBJ2-3,CASSQDSGREDRQYF,TGTGCCAGCAGCCAAGATTCCGGGAGAGAGGATAGGCAGTATTTT